This TCR beta chain was identified in a study of PD-1 blockade in classical Hodgkin lymphoma. As to time point: cycle 4 day 1 (C4D1), after 6 weeks of nivolumab. All patients experienced relapse after autologous stem cell transplantation, and brentuximab vedotin exposure was variable. The CDR3 length is 17 residues. Between the trimmed V and J ends, which lost 3 bases and 0 bases, there was a span of 13 bases. CDR1 and CDR2 from the germline V gene are SGHNT and YYREEE (reference sequence). This table comes from immunoSEQ multiplex PCR, and its TCRdb copy is limited to in-frame clones, with some not included. The data contain roughly 30,000 clones, approximately 85% of them seen just once; the ten biggest clones take up roughly a sixth.

J is TRBJ1-6 and V is TRBV5-4; D call uncertain. This clonotype originated in a human donor with classical Hodgkin lymphoma. The sample here was peripheral blood mononuclear cells (PBMCs), taken before the fourth cycle of nivolumab. CDR3 sequence (DNA): TGTGCCAGCAGCTCGGGTAGGGTGAGCTCCTATAATTCACCCCTCCACTTT. Its translation is CASSSGRVSSYNSPLHF.